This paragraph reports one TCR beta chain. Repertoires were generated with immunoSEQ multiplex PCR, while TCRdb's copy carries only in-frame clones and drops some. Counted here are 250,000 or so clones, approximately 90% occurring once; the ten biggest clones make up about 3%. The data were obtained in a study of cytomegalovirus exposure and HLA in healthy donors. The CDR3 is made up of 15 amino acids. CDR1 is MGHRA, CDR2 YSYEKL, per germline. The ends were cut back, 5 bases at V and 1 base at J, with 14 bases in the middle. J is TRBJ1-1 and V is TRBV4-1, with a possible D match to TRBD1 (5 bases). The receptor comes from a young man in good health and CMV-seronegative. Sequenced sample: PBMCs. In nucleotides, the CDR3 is TGCGCCAGCAGCTTTCGAGGAGGGGAGAACACTGAAGCTTTCTTT. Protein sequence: CASSFRGGENTEAFF.